Included here is one TCR beta chain sequence, with context. Authors' processing steps: Reference gene primer amplification gave nucleated cell count estimates. Profiled with immunoSEQ multiplex PCR; TCRdb holds only in-frame clones, not every one. The V and J calls and the clone size are those of that table, but D and trimming were determined from the DNA. The table lists about 190,000 clones, about 89% of them singletons, with approximately 6.7% in the top ten. These data originate in a study of blood T cell repertoires in COVID-19. Between the trimmed V and J ends, which lost 2 bases and 4 bases, there was a span of 24 bases. Per germline, CDR1 GTSNPN and CDR2 SVGIG (reference sequence). CDR3 length: 18 amino acids.

The chain combines TRBV30 with TRBJ1-5; tentative D call: TRBD1 (6 bases). This receptor was taken from a man in his forties with acute or convalescent COVID-19. Sequencing was performed on peripheral blood. CDR3 amino acids: CAWSLTLTQGRGNQPQHF. The CDR3 coding sequence is TGTGCCTGGAGTCTTACCCTGACCCAGGGCAGGGGAAATCAGCCCCAGCATTTT. Filled out from reference TRBV30 and TRBJ1-5, the complete variable domain reads SQTIHQWPATLVQPVGSPLSLECTVEGTSNPNLYWYRQAAGRGLQLLFYSVGIGQISSEVPQNLSASRPQDRQFILSSKKLLLSDSGFYLCAWSLTLTQGRGNQPQHFGDGTRLSIL.